Each of the 28 T cell receptor beta chains below was sequenced from the same sample in a study of T cell changes during pregnancy in multiple sclerosis. Some clones are missing from TCRdb's copy, which holds only in-frame ones; the method was immunoSEQ multiplex PCR. The table includes 35,000 to 45,000 clones, around 94% detected once. Material for sequencing was peripheral blood. The source of these receptors is a female donor with multiple sclerosis, enrolled in a pregnancy study.

CDR3 nucleotides: TGTGCCATCAGTGAGTCGATGGCGGGAGACTACAATGAGCAGTTCTTC. This encodes CAISESMAGDYNEQFF. The rearrangement links TRBV10-3 to TRBJ2-1; 7 bases agree with TRBD2. Germline V gene sequence: CDR1 ENHRY, CDR2 SYGVKD. V gave up 0 bases and J gave up 3 bases; unmatched junction bases: 5. This CDR3 has 16 residues.

The J gene is TRBJ2-2, the V gene TRBV7-9; D is tentatively TRBD1 or TRBD2 (5 bases each). Trimming left V 3 bases short and J 4 bases short, with 12 bases between. From germline, CDR1 is SEHNR and CDR2 FQNEAQ (reference sequence). CDR3 length: 15 amino acids. The CDR3 region has the DNA TGTGCCAGCAGCTTCCTAGCAGGGTTCACCGGGGAGCTGTTTTTT. It translates to CASSFLAGFTGELFF.

The chain links TRBV11-3 to TRBJ1-5; D remains ambiguous. V gave up 5 bases and J gave up 0 bases, with 20 bases separating them. Germline-derived CDR1 and CDR2 are SGHNT and YENEEA. The CDR3 is made up of 18 amino acids. CDR3 in DNA: TGTGCCAGCAGCCCCTCCGGCCGCGGGGATTATAGCAATCAGCCCCAGCATTTT. Its protein product is CASSPSGRGDYSNQPQHF.

V usage is TRBV6-5 and J usage is TRBJ2-2, with D unclear. Trimming shortened V by 0 bases and J by 3 bases, and 5 bases separated the two germline ends. There are 14 residues in the CDR3. Germline CDR1 and CDR2: MNHEY and SVGAGI. The CDR3 loop is CASSYSTDTGELFF. Written as DNA, the CDR3 is TGTGCCAGCAGTTACTCTACTGACACCGGGGAGCTGTTTTTT.

The chain joins TRBV28 to TRBJ2-3; 8 bases match TRBD1. The CDR3 runs 12 residues. V lost 4 bases, J lost 14 bases, and 8 bases stayed unmatched. Per the germline V gene, CDR1 is MDHEN and CDR2 is SYDVKM. The CDR3 is CASSSGDRRPYF. CDR3 in DNA: TGTGCCAGCAGTTCCGGGGACAGGCGTCCGTATTTT.

This sequence joins TRBV19 and TRBJ1-4; 10 nucleotides agree with TRBD1. After removal of 7 bases from V and 8 bases from J, the junction contained 7 bases not matched to a gene. The CDR3 is made up of 14 amino acids. Germline V gene lookup returns CDR1 LNHDA and CDR2 SQIVND (reference sequence). The CDR3: CASTDRGPGEKLFF. CDR3 DNA sequence: TGTGCCAGTACCGACAGGGGGCCAGGAGAAAAACTGTTTTTT.

V and J are TRBV6-5 and TRBJ1-1; TRBD1 matches at 7 bases. The germline gives CDR1 MNHEY, CDR2 SVGAGI. The junction had 10 bases not matched to a gene; V was cut back by 6 bases and J by 3 bases. The CDR3 has 15 residues. Here the CDR3 DNA reads TGTGCCAGCAGCCGACAGGGAGGGAGGGACACTGAAGCTTTCTTT. Its protein product is CASSRQGGRDTEAFF.

CDR3 protein: CASGFPPGAGTDTQYF. The CDR3 coding sequence is TGCGCCAGCGGGTTCCCTCCCGGGGCAGGGACAGATACGCAGTATTTT. The chain uses TRBV10-2 and TRBJ2-3; D could derive from TRBD1 or TRBD2 (5 bases each). There are 16 residues in the CDR3. Trimming shortened V by 8 bases and J by 3 bases, and 21 bases separated the two germline ends. From germline, CDR1 is WSHSY and CDR2 SAAADI.

The rearrangement links TRBV7-7 to TRBJ2-5, with D possibly matching TRBD2 (5 bases). The CDR3 sequence is 15 residues long. Germline V gene lookup returns CDR1 SSHAT and CDR2 FNYEAQ (reference sequence). Trimming removed 3 bases at V and 4 bases at J, with 15 bases between. Here the CDR3 DNA reads TGTGCCAGCAGCTTCAGAAAAGGGAGACGAGAGACCCAGTACTTC. It yields the protein CASSFRKGRRETQYF.

J is TRBJ2-3 and V is TRBV28, with 10 bases matching TRBD2. The CDR3 is 15 residues long. CDR1 is MDHEN, CDR2 SYDVKM, per germline. The junction had 2 bases not matched to a gene; V was cut back by 4 bases and J by 1 base. The CDR3 DNA reads TGTGCCAGCAGTTGGGGGACTAGCGGCACAGATACGCAGTATTTT. Protein: CASSWGTSGTDTQYF.

The V gene is TRBV21-1, the J gene TRBJ2-7; TRBD2, as called in the table, went unchecked against the DNA. TRBV21-1 is reported as a pseudogene. The CDR3 spans 17 residues. CDR3: CASSPRGGTSGGGEQYF. The CDR3 region has the DNA TGTGCCAGCAGCCCCAGGGGCGGTACTAGCGGAGGGGGAGAGCAGTACTTC.

Written as DNA, the CDR3 is TGTGCCAGCAGCCCTTATTCAAACACTGAAGCTTTCTTT. Residues: CASSPYSNTEAFF. This rearrangement joins TRBV9 to TRBJ1-1; no reliable D call. V was trimmed by 4 bases and J by 2 bases, leaving 9 bases between them. CDR3 length equals 13 residues. CDR1 is SGDLS and CDR2 is YYNGEE in the germline V gene.

The chain combines TRBV11-1 with TRBJ2-5, with D perhaps TRBD2 (6 bases). This CDR3 has 14 amino acids. Trimming removed 4 bases at V and 2 bases at J, with 11 bases between. The germline V gene encodes CDR1 SGHAT and CDR2 FQDESV (reference sequence). The CDR3 DNA follows: TGTGCCAGCAGCTGGGGGGATTCACAAGAGACCCAGTACTTC. Translating it yields CASSWGDSQETQYF.

This sequence joins TRBV28 and TRBJ2-7; D is possibly TRBD2 (6 bases). Germline-derived CDR1 and CDR2 are MDHEN and SYDVKM. This CDR3 comprises 15 residues. Deletions cut 3 bases from V and 2 bases from J, with 14 bases between. The CDR3 nucleotides are TGTGCCAGCAGTTTCGGGGCTAGCGTACCCTACGAGCAGTACTTC. The encoded protein is CASSFGASVPYEQYF.

A single count supports this clone. The chain's CDR3 is CASSTILAPEAFF. DNA of the CDR3: TGTGCCAGTAGTACCATTTTGGCTCCGGAAGCTTTCTTT. This chain joins TRBV19 and TRBJ1-1; D unclear. The CDR3 extends over 13 amino acids. V lost 4 bases and J 8 bases, leaving 14 bases between the germline ends. Germline-derived CDR1 and CDR2 are LNHDA and SQIVND (reference sequence).

The rearrangement links TRBV4-2 to TRBJ2-1; 13 bases are a match to TRBD2. The CDR3 contains 20 residues. Germline loops: CDR1 LGHNA, CDR2 YNFKEQ. V lost 0 bases and J lost 0; bases outside the gene matches: 8. The CDR3 DNA reads TGTGCCAGCAGCCAAGAACTAGCGGGAGGGGCAGTCAGCTCCTACAATGAGCAGTTCTTC. This encodes CASSQELAGGAVSSYNEQFF.

The chain combines TRBV28 with TRBJ2-3; a possible D gene is TRBD1 (5 bases). V gave up 5 bases and J gave up 2 bases, with 14 bases separating them. Germline CDR1 and CDR2: MDHEN and SYDVKM. The length of the CDR3 is 15 residues. DNA for the CDR3: TGTGCCAGCAGTGTTGGGGCAGCTTTCACAGATACGCAGTATTTT. Translating it yields CASSVGAAFTDTQYF.

The genes are TRBV7-9 and TRBJ2-7; D is ambiguous. The CDR3 runs 11 residues. Trimming took off 2 bases at V and 2 bases at J, with 1 base between the two ends. Per germline, CDR1 SEHNR and CDR2 FQNEAQ (reference sequence). In DNA, the CDR3 is TGTGCCAGCAGCTTAACCTACGAGCAGTACTTC. This encodes CASSLTYEQYF. Variable domain in full (rest from reference TRBV7-9 and TRBJ2-7): DTGVSQNPRHKITKRGQNVTFRCDPISEHNRLYWYRQTLGQGPEFLTYFQNEAQLEKSRLLSDRFSAERPKGSFSTLEIQRTEQGDSAMYLCASSLTYEQYFGPGTRLTVT.

The chain recombines TRBV13 with TRBJ2-3; perhaps TRBD1 as D (5 bases). The CDR3 extends over 12 amino acids. CDR1 is PRHDT and CDR2 is FYEKMQ in the germline V gene (reference sequence). Trimming shortened V by 4 bases and J by 6 bases, and 8 bases separated the two germline ends. The CDR3 loop reads CASSSRVDTQYF. The CDR3 DNA reads TGTGCCAGCAGCTCCAGGGTGGATACGCAGTATTTT.

The chain employs TRBV6-1 and TRBJ2-5, with 8 bases matching TRBD2. Germline assignment: CDR1 MNHNS and CDR2 SASEGT. Trimming at V came to 6 bases and at J to 4 bases, leaving 7 bases not matched to a gene. CDR3 length: 14 residues. The CDR3 region is CASSHGRGGETQYF. The CDR3, as DNA: TGTGCCAGCAGCCACGGCCGGGGGGGAGAGACCCAGTACTTC.

The chain couples TRBV4-1 to TRBJ2-1; a possible D gene is TRBD2 (5 bases). V dropped 4 bases and J dropped 0 bases, with 19 bases sitting between them. CDR3 length: 18 amino acids. In germline, CDR1 is MGHRA, CDR2 YSYEKL. CDR3 sequence: CASSPSFEDWSSYNEQFF. Written as DNA, the CDR3 is TGCGCCAGCAGCCCCTCATTCGAGGACTGGAGCTCCTACAATGAGCAGTTCTTC.

This clone was seen a single time. The chain couples TRBV5-1 to TRBJ2-1; 8 bases match TRBD2. The trim removed 0 bases at V and 5 bases at J, leaving 4 bases unmatched. The CDR3 contains 15 residues. Looked up from germline, CDR1 is SGHRS and CDR2 is YFSETQ. The CDR3 sequence: CASSLGAGAHNEQFF. The CDR3 coding sequence is TGCGCCAGCAGCTTGGGAGCGGGAGCCCACAATGAGCAGTTCTTC.

The rearrangement joins TRBV10-1 to TRBJ1-1; D remains ambiguous. The CDR3 consists of 12 residues. Germline V gene data show CDR1 as WNHNN and CDR2 as SYGVQD (reference sequence). Deletions cut 3 bases from V and 4 bases from J, with 6 bases between. The CDR3 region has the DNA TGCGCCAGCAGTGATTGGGGCACTGAAGCTTTCTTT. It yields the protein CASSDWGTEAFF.

The gene calls are TRBV2 and TRBJ1-2; 7 bases are a match to TRBD1. CDR1 and CDR2 from the germline V gene are SNHLY and FYNNEI. The CDR3 runs 12 residues. The V and J ends lost 8 bases and 8 bases, in that order; junction bases with no gene match: 8. The CDR3 DNA sequence: TGTGCCAGCTCAAGGACGGGACAGGGCTACACCTTC. Residues: CASSRTGQGYTF.

The V and J genes are TRBV5-8 and TRBJ1-5; 7 bases fit TRBD1. This CDR3 region has 16 residues. Trimming removed 3 bases from V and 0 bases from J; junction bases left unmatched: 6. CDR1 and CDR2 from the germline V gene are SGHTS and YDEGEE. This CDR3 reads CASSSPGQHSNQPQHF. In DNA, the CDR3 is TGTGCCAGCAGCTCGCCGGGACAGCATAGCAATCAGCCCCAGCATTTT.

The chain is built from TRBV6-5 and TRBJ1-1, with D perhaps matching TRBD1 (6 bases). The V and J ends lost 3 bases and 0 bases respectively, with 14 bases between them. The CDR3 sequence is 16 residues long. Looked up from germline, CDR1 is MNHEY and CDR2 is SVGAGI. The CDR3 bases are TGTGCCAGCAGTTATTCCAACAGGGAGATGAACACTGAAGCTTTCTTT. Translation gives CASSYSNREMNTEAFF.

The CDR3 sequence is CASSPGLAGYRDEQYF. The CDR3 nucleotides read TGTGCCAGTAGCCCGGGACTAGCGGGCTACCGCGACGAGCAGTACTTC. The rearrangement joins TRBV19 to TRBJ2-7, with 12 bases identical to TRBD2. Germline V gene sequence: CDR1 LNHDA, CDR2 SQIVND (reference sequence). Losses at the gene ends were 6 bases for V and 5 bases for J; bases not matched to a gene: 11. CDR3 size: 16 residues.

The gene calls are TRBV7-2 and TRBJ2-3, with 8 bases fitting TRBD2. The CDR3 totals 16 residues. The junction had 5 bases not matched to a gene; V was cut back by 1 base and J by 2 bases. CDR1 and CDR2 from the germline V gene are SGHTA and FQGNSA. In DNA, the CDR3 is TGTGCCAGCAGCTTAGGGGGACTAGATGCCACAGATACGCAGTATTTT. Translating it yields CASSLGGLDATDTQYF.